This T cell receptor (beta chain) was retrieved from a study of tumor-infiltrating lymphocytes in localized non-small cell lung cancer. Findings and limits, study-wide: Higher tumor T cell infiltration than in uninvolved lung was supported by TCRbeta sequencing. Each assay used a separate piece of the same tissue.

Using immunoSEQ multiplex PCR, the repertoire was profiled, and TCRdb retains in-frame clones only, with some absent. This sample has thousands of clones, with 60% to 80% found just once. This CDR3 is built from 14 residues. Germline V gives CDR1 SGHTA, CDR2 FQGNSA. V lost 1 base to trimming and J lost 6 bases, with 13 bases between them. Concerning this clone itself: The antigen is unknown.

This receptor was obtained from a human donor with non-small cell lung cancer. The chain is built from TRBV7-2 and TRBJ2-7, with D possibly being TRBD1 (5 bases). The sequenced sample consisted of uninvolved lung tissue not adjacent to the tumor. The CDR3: CASSLGVRVSEQYF. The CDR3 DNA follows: TGTGCCAGCAGCTTAGGGGTCAGGGTGAGCGAGCAGTACTTC. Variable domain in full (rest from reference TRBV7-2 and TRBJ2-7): GAGVSQSPSNKVTEKGKDVELRCDPISGHTALYWYRQSLGQGLEFLIYFQGNSAPDKSGLPSDRFSAERTGGSVSTLTIQRTQQEDSAVYLCASSLGVRVSEQYFGPGTRLTVT.